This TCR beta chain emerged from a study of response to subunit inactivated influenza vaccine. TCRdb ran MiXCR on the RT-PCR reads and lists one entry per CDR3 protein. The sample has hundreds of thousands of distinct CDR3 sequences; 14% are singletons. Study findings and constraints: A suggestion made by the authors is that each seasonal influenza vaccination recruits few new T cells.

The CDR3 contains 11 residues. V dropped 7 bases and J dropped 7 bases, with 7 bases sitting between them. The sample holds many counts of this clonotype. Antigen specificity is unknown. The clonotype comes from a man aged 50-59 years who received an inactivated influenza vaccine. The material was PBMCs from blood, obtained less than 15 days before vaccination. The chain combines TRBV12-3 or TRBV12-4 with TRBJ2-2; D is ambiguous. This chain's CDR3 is CASILHGELFF. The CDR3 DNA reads TGTGCCAGCATTCTCCACGGGGAGCTGTTTTTT.